What follows is one TCR beta chain and its context. The CDR3 length is 15 residues. CDR1 is LGHNA and CDR2 is YNFKEQ in the germline V gene. V gave up 8 bases and J gave up 0 bases, with 16 bases separating them. This sample stems from a study of blood T cell repertoires in COVID-19. About the research overall: COVID-19 samples collected from the United States, Italy and Spain covered acute and convalescent phases. T cells, B-cell-depleted T cells, or PBMCs provided the cDNA or gDNA that served as material.

Original data processing: Amplification with reference gene primers provided the estimates of nucleated cell counts. Clones were read by immunoSEQ multiplex PCR, and TCRdb kept only the in-frame ones, dropping some. V, J and clone size are those of that table, while D and trimming were read from the DNA. The sample includes about 180,000 clones, more than 75% seen only once; the top ten take about 2.7%. The sequenced sample was peripheral blood. The chain carries TRBV4-2 and TRBJ1-1, with no clear D. This receptor was taken from a man aged 35 to 55 with active or convalescent COVID-19. This chain's CDR3 is CASGYSFSMNTEAFF. DNA of the CDR3: TGTGCCAGCGGCTACAGTTTTTCCATGAACACTGAAGCTTTCTTT.